These 2 T cell receptor beta chains were sequenced from one sample in a study of blood T cell repertoires in COVID-19. Libraries were prepared by immunoSEQ multiplex PCR; TCRdb keeps only in-frame clonotypes and omits some of them. The sample lists about 200,000 clones, 80% to 90% seen once, with roughly 4.5% in the top ten. Sequencing used peripheral blood. The receptors derive from a woman aged 80 or older with acute or convalescent COVID-19.

This clone showed up just a few times. The CDR3 here is CASSLGDGRAGVNTQYF. The CDR3 DNA reads TGTGCCAGCAGCTTGGGGGACGGGAGGGCCGGGGTAAATACGCAGTATTTT. The chain has TRBV5-6 and TRBJ2-3; 8 bases are a match to TRBD2. Germline CDR1 reads SGHDT; CDR2 reads YYEEEE. Unmatched junction bases numbered 13, after V lost 0 bases and J lost 7 bases. This CDR3 comprises 17 residues.

This chain connects TRBV7-9 to TRBJ1-1; D gene ambiguous. The germline V gene has CDR1 SEHNR and CDR2 FQNEAQ (reference sequence). CDR3 length: 15 residues. V was shortened by 2 bases and J by 3 bases, with 13 bases between the two germline ends. The CDR3 DNA follows: TGTGCCAGCAGCTTATGGGAGGCCCCCTACACTGAAGCTTTCTTT. This sequence encodes CASSLWEAPYTEAFF.